This entry features one T cell receptor beta chain sequence. What this receptor recognizes is not known. Base qualities are not provided; no much larger clone lies one nucleotide away. This specimen belongs to a study of OX40 agonist ivuxolimab in advanced cancers. About the investigation overall: Ivuxolimab was a fully human IgG2 agonistic monoclonal antibody targeting the costimulatory receptor OX40 (CD134). Three dose-escalation patients achieved partial responses, one with hepatocellular carcinoma and two with cutaneous melanoma. Intravenous ivuxolimab was administered to patients every 2 weeks at six dose levels: 0.01, 0.1, 0.3, 1.5, 3 and 10 mg/kg. The paper reports the monotherapy dose-escalation portion (N = 52 patients) of the phase I ivuxolimab trial. Peripheral TCRbeta sequencing aimed to test whether ivuxolimab altered TCR sequence diversity and caused clonal T-cell expansion. In the dose-escalation cohort, more than 75% of patients were male, and the mean age was around 60 years, with a range of about 23 to 80. Prior anti-PD-1, anti-PD-L1 or anti-CTLA-4 therapy was permitted, and checkpoint inhibitors had been received by more than 35% of dose-escalation patients. Of the approximately 50 patients in dose escalation, approximately 20 had hepatocellular carcinoma, some 15 had melanoma, 9 had renal cell carcinoma and 9 had head and neck cancer.

Patients with a history of autoimmune disease or receiving systemic immunosuppression were excluded from the trial. Peripheral blood for TCR sequencing was collected from all dose cohorts at baseline, on cycle 4 day 1, and on cycle 7 day 1. Samples were obtained from an open-label, multicenter, first-in-human phase I dose-escalation trial of ivuxolimab. Adults with locally advanced or metastatic melanoma, renal cell carcinoma, hepatocellular carcinoma or head and neck squamous cell carcinoma were enrolled in the trial. Before TCR sequencing, CD4+ T cells and CD8+ T cells were sorted from peripheral blood as separate populations. Study-wide conclusions, independent of this receptor: At doses of 0.1 to 3.0 mg/kg, clonal expansion of both CD4+ and CD8+ blood T cells was observed from baseline to week 6. Low levels of normalized T-cell clonal expansion were also seen in some patients who did not respond. The antigen specificity of the clonally expanded peripheral T cells was not determined. After ivuxolimab, more expanded clones were found on average in CD8+ T cells than in CD4+ T cells. In the 0.1-3.0 mg/kg groups, partial responders had among the lowest normalized peripheral clonal expansion, particularly in CD8+ T cells.

To sequence the TCRbeta CDR3 region, genomic DNA was isolated from the sorted cells. The immunoSEQ Assay was used to sequence the TCRbeta CDR3 regions. TCRdb carries this immuneACCESS record with in-frame sequences only. Its versions omit some clonotypes, under half of them owing to an unresolved V gene in the studies checked, with the rest unexplained. The sample has about 82,000 clones on record, 85% to 90% of them singletons. Of the sample, 7% to 8.5% falls within the top ten clones. This clonotype originated in an adult with an advanced solid tumor such as melanoma, head and neck, liver or kidney cancer. Here the sequenced sample was CD4+ or CD8+ T cells sorted from blood, taken in a trial of the OX40 agonist ivuxolimab.

The sequenced DNA: TGTGCCAGCAGCTTAGTCATGGGCGGCTACACCTTC. Its protein is CASSLVMGGYTF. The chain uses TRBV7-9 and TRBJ1-2; the D gene is unclear. The cysteine opens and the phenylalanine closes a CDR3 of 12 amino acids. Just CDR3 DNA is preserved here, 36 bases in frame from base 1. CDR1 and CDR2 (SEHNR, FQNEAQ) derive from the germline V gene (reference sequence). The V and J ends are trimmed by 1 base and 8 bases, leaving 8 bases between them.